Listed below are T cell receptor beta chains from one sample, sequenced in a study of post-analysis software for immune sequencing data. TCRdb re-derived calls from the PCR reads in MiXCR, one entry per CDR3 protein. The sample yields 750,000 to 900,000 distinct CDR3 sequences, roughly 46% seen once. Sequenced sample: blood. These TCRs come from a girl aged 5-17 years with multiple sclerosis. Each CDR3 is given with its conserved first and last residue. D genes are given only for firm matches. Rows give clone size only sometimes, using once, few, many, or a class for an expanded clone.

size | J | V | D | CDR3 | DNA
NA | TRBJ2-1 | TRBV10-3 | TRBD2 | CAISEILAGVKDEQFF | TGTGCCATCAGTGAGATCCTAGCGGGAGTTAAGGATGAGCAGTTCTTC
NA | TRBJ2-5 | TRBV24-1 | NA | CATSDAGLTQETQYF | TGTGCCACCAGTGATGCGGGACTGACGCAAGAGACCCAGTACTTC
NA | TRBJ2-5 | TRBV6-6 | NA | CASSYLVADEGETQYF | TGTGCCAGCAGTTACCTTGTGGCGGACGAGGGGGAGACCCAGTACTTC
many | TRBJ2-3 | TRBV29-1 | NA | CSVQDTDTQYF | TGCAGCGTTCAGGACACAGATACGCAGTATTTT
NA | TRBJ2-1 | TRBV12-3/TRBV12-4 | NA | CASSSTSALEQFF | TGTGCCAGCAGTTCAACTAGTGCACTGGAGCAGTTCTTC
few | TRBJ1-2 | TRBV7-9 | NA | CASSLEALVGGINYGYTF | TGTGCCAGCAGCTTAGAAGCGCTGGTCGGGGGGATCAACTATGGCTACACCTTC
few | TRBJ2-1 | TRBV4-2 | TRBD2 | CASSQLLGLAVYNEQFF | TGTGCCAGCAGCCAACTACTAGGACTAGCGGTCTACAATGAGCAGTTCTTC
few | TRBJ2-7 | TRBV12-3/TRBV12-4 | NA | CASSLYKRYEQYF | TGTGCCAGCAGCCTCTACAAGAGATACGAGCAGTACTTC
NA | TRBJ2-5 | TRBV19 | NA | CASSGTQTFFQETQYF | TGTGCCAGTTCCGGGACACAAACTTTTTTTCAAGAGACCCAGTACTTC
NA | TRBJ1-1 | TRBV20-1 | NA | CSARMTGVTEAFF | TGCAGTGCTAGGATGACAGGTGTCACTGAAGCTTTCTTT
NA | TRBJ2-1 | TRBV6-2/TRBV6-3 | TRBD2 | CASSYKLAGGRNEQFF | TGTGCCAGCAGTTACAAACTAGCGGGGGGTCGTAATGAGCAGTTCTTC
NA | TRBJ2-1 | TRBV12-3/TRBV12-4 | TRBD2 | CASSFAGGHENEQFF | TGTGCCAGCAGTTTCGCGGGGGGACACGAGAATGAGCAGTTCTTC
few | TRBJ2-7 | TRBV15 | TRBD1 | CATSREPGQGVYEQYF | TGTGCCACCAGCAGAGAGCCGGGACAGGGGGTATACGAGCAGTACTTC
few | TRBJ2-6 | TRBV15 | NA | CATSRSDSPSGANVLTF | TGTGCCACCAGCAGGTCAGACAGCCCCTCTGGGGCCAACGTCCTGACTTTC
NA | TRBJ2-6 | TRBV10-3 | NA | CAISVDLGPGANVLTF | TGTGCCATCAGTGTCGATTTAGGCCCTGGGGCCAACGTCCTGACTTTC
NA | TRBJ2-5 | TRBV5-1 | TRBD2 | CASSPGTTQGTQYF | TGCGCCAGCAGCCCCGGGACTACGCAAGGGACCCAGTACTTC
many | TRBJ2-7 | TRBV12-3/TRBV12-4 | NA | CASSGSSYEQYF | TGTGCCAGCAGCGGGAGCTCCTACGAGCAGTACTTC
NA | TRBJ1-4 | TRBV10-3 | NA | CAISGGIGNEKLFF | TGTGCCATCAGTGGGGGCATCGGTAATGAAAAACTGTTTTTT
NA | TRBJ1-1 | TRBV6-1 | NA | CASSELGTVNTEAFF | TGTGCCAGCAGTGAGCTAGGGACGGTGAACACTGAAGCTTTCTTT
few | TRBJ2-3 | TRBV12-3/TRBV12-4 | NA | CASSRDPMRDTQYF | TGTGCCAGCAGTCGGGACCCCATGAGGGATACGCAGTATTTT
NA | TRBJ2-6 | TRBV9 | TRBD2 | CASSVNPGLAGTYGANVLTF | TGTGCCAGCAGCGTAAACCCGGGACTAGCGGGAACGTATGGGGCCAACGTCCTGACTTTC
NA | TRBJ2-1 | TRBV5-1 | TRBD2 | CASSPRREPYNEQFF | TGCGCCAGCAGCCCGCGGCGGGAGCCCTACAATGAGCAGTTCTTC
NA | TRBJ2-3 | TRBV29-1 | NA | CSGIVEASTDTQYF | TGCAGCGGTATAGTGGAAGCATCCACAGATACGCAGTATTTT
few | TRBJ2-7 | TRBV6-6 | NA | CASSYSGQYSYEQYF | TGTGCCAGCAGTTACTCCGGACAGTACTCCTACGAGCAGTACTTC